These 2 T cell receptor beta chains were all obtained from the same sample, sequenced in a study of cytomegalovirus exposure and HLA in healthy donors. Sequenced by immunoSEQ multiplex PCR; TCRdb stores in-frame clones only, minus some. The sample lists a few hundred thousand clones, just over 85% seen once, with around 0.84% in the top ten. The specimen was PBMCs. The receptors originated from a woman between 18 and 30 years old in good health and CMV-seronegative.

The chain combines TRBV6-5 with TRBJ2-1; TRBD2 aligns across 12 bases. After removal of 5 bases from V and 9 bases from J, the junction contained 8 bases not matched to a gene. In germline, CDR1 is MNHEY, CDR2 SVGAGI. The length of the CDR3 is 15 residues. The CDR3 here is CASSRLAGEFSEQFF. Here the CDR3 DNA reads TGTGCCAGCAGTCGACTAGCGGGAGAGTTCAGTGAGCAGTTCTTC.

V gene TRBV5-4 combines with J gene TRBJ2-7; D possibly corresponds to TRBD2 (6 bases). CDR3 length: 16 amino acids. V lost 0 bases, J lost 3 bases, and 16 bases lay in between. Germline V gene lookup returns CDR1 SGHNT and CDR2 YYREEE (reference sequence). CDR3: CASSLGLDLTSYEQYF. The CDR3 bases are TGTGCCAGCAGCTTGGGACTAGACTTGACGAGCTACGAGCAGTACTTC. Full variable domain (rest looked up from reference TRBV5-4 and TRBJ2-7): ETGVTQSPTHLIKTRGQQVTLRCSSQSGHNTVSWYQQALGQGPQFIFQYYREEENGRGNFPPRFSGLQFPNYSSELNVNALELDDSALYLCASSLGLDLTSYEQYFGPGTRLTVT.